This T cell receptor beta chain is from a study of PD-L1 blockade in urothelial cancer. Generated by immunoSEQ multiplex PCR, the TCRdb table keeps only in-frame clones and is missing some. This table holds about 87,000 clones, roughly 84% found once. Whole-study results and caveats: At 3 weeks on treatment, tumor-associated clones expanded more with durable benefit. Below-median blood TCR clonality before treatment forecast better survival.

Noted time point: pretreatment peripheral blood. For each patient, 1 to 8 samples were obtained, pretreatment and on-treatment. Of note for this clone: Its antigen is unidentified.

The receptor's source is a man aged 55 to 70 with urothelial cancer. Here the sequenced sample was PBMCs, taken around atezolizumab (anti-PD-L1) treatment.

The CDR3 DNA reads as TGTGCCAGCAGCCCCTTGCGCGGGGGGGGTTCCTACAATGAGCAGTTCTTC. This translates into CASSPLRGGGSYNEQFF. This chain connects TRBV9 to TRBJ2-1, with 9 nucleotides matching TRBD2. Germline-derived CDR1 and CDR2 are SGDLS and YYNGEE. There are 17 residues in the CDR3. J was trimmed by 1 base and V by 4 bases; bases with no gene match: 9.